This T cell receptor beta chain emerged from a study of early T cells in non-severe SARS-CoV-2 infection. Trimming removed 4 bases from V and 2 bases from J, with 9 bases in between. The CDR3 consists of 15 residues. In germline, CDR1 is MDHEN, CDR2 SYDVKM. Unique molecular identifiers were added to individual cDNA molecules. From the 5' RACE reads, TCRdb called clonotypes with MiXCR, one entry per CDR3 protein. This sample has tens of thousands of distinct CDR3 sequences, with over 10% found just once. This TCR came from an adult who was a healthcare worker with PCR-confirmed SARS-CoV-2 infection or an uninfected control (not recorded which). The sample was whole blood. This rearrangement joins TRBV28 to TRBJ2-6; D assignment may be TRBD1 or TRBD2 (5 bases each). The CDR3 spells CASSYQGAGANVLTF. CDR3 nucleotide sequence: TGTGCCAGCAGTTACCAGGGAGCTGGGGCCAACGTCCTGACTTTC.